Listed here are 21 T cell receptor beta chains from one sample, sequenced in a study of blood T cell repertoires in COVID-19. Sequenced by immunoSEQ multiplex PCR; TCRdb stores in-frame clones only, minus some. The profile shows more than 300,000 clones, more than 70% of them singletons. Source material: peripheral blood. These receptors all stem from a young woman with COVID-19, enrolled during active disease.

The chain carries TRBV4-1 and TRBJ2-2, with 8 bases aligning to TRBD1. Looked up from germline, CDR1 is MGHRA and CDR2 is YSYEKL. V trimming: 2 bases; J trimming: 6 bases; junction bases outside the gene matches: 8. The CDR3 runs 16 residues. DNA of the CDR3: TGCGCCAGCAGCCAAAAGTACACAGGGGGGTCCGGGGAGCTGTTTTTT. Translated: CASSQKYTGGSGELFF.

This clone has just one count. This chain links TRBV7-6 with TRBJ2-1, with a tentative D call TRBD1 (6 bases). With 0 bases removed from V and 4 bases from J, the gap between germline ends came to 10 bases. CDR3 length: 15 residues. Germline-derived CDR1 and CDR2 are SGHVS and FNYEAQ. This chain's CDR3 is CASSLADRPYNEQFF. The CDR3 coding sequence is TGTGCCAGCAGCTTAGCCGACAGGCCGTACAATGAGCAGTTCTTC. Together with reference TRBV7-6 and TRBJ2-1, the CDR3 gives the full variable domain: GAGVSQSPRYKVTKRGQDVALRCDPISGHVSLYWYRQALGQGPEFLTYFNYEAQQDKSGLPNDRFSAERPEGSISTLTIQRTEQRDSAMYRCASSLADRPYNEQFFGPGTRLTVL.

The rearrangement links TRBV3-1 (or the pseudogene TRBV3-2) to TRBJ2-1, with 8 nucleotides matching TRBD2. V shed 1 base, J shed 0 bases, and the junction held 2 bases outside the gene matches. This CDR3 comprises 16 residues. Germline CDR1 and CDR2: LGHDT and YNNKEL (reference sequence). CDR3 loop: CASSQVRGGSYNEQFF. The CDR3 coding sequence is TGTGCCAGCAGCCAAGTTCGGGGGGGCTCCTACAATGAGCAGTTCTTC.

The chain uses TRBV15 and TRBJ2-5; 9 nucleotides match TRBD2. The V gene end was trimmed by 0 bases and the J gene end by 5 bases; junction bases not matched to a gene: 16. Germline lookup yields CDR1 LNHNV and CDR2 YYDKDF (reference sequence). The CDR3 has 19 residues. The CDR3: CATSRDDQRGGAGLETQYF. The CDR3 coding sequence is TGTGCCACCAGCAGAGATGATCAACGCGGGGGGGCCGGTTTGGAGACCCAGTACTTC.

This chain connects TRBV6-5 to TRBJ2-1; 8 bases are shared with TRBD1. The CDR3 loop spans 15 amino acids. Looked up from germline, CDR1 is MNHEY and CDR2 is SVGAGI. J was trimmed by 2 bases and V by 5 bases; bases with no gene match: 5. The CDR3 DNA is TGTGCCAGCAGTCGACAGGACAGGGCCTACAATGAGCAGTTCTTC. Encoded protein: CASSRQDRAYNEQFF.

The V call is TRBV5-1, the J call TRBJ2-5, with 7 bases that match TRBD1. Germline V gene lookup returns CDR1 SGHRS and CDR2 YFSETQ. This CDR3 spans 15 amino acids. With 2 bases clipped from V and 3 bases from J, the junction kept 7 bases outside the gene matches. CDR3 loop: CASSFNPGTEETQYF. In nucleotides, the CDR3 is TGCGCCAGCAGCTTTAATCCCGGGACAGAAGAGACCCAGTACTTC.

On this clone: This sample includes further DNA sequences coding for the same CDR3. The chain recombines TRBV2 with TRBJ2-3; 12 bases are shared with TRBD2. Unmatched junction bases numbered 2, after V lost 1 base and J lost 6 bases. The CDR3 has 15 amino acids. Per germline, CDR1 SNHLY and CDR2 FYNNEI. This CDR3 is CASSEGLAGADTQYF. The DNA of the CDR3 is TGTGCCAGCAGTGAAGGACTAGCGGGGGCTGATACGCAGTATTTT.

V gene TRBV5-1 combines with J gene TRBJ1-2, with D possibly TRBD1 on 6 matching bases. V lost 5 bases and J 2 bases, leaving 13 bases between the germline ends. Germline V gene lookup returns CDR1 SGHRS and CDR2 YFSETQ. The CDR3 is made up of 14 amino acids. CDR3 in DNA: TGCGCCAGCAGTTTTAATACAGGGAACTATGGCTACACCTTC. Translated, it gives CASSFNTGNYGYTF.

The chain couples TRBV9 to TRBJ2-2; D is undetermined. Per the germline V gene, CDR1 is SGDLS and CDR2 is YYNGEE. The CDR3 spans 12 residues. Trimming cost V 0 bases and J 8 bases, with 5 bases left between them. CDR3 sequence (DNA): TGTGCCAGCAGCGTAGGTTCTGGGGAGCTGTTTTTT. Its protein product is CASSVGSGELFF.

The V call is TRBV13, the J call TRBJ2-7; 11 bases are a match to TRBD2. CDR1 and CDR2 from the germline V gene are PRHDT and FYEKMQ (reference sequence). The junction had 8 bases not matched to a gene; V was cut back by 5 bases and J by 5 bases. The CDR3 length is 15 residues. This CDR3 reads CASSRQTSGDHEQYF. In DNA form, the CDR3 reads TGTGCCAGCAGCCGACAGACTAGCGGGGACCACGAGCAGTACTTC.

This sequence joins TRBV5-5 and TRBJ2-1, with TRBD2 matching over 7 bases. This CDR3 is built from 16 residues. The germline gives CDR1 SGHKS, CDR2 YYEKEE (reference sequence). J was trimmed by 0 bases and V by 5 bases; bases with no gene match: 8. In DNA, the CDR3 is TGTGCCAGCAGACCGGGACTACCGACCTCCTACAATGAGCAGTTCTTC. Its protein is CASRPGLPTSYNEQFF. Combining the CDR3 with reference TRBV5-5 and TRBJ2-1 gives the whole variable domain DAGVTQSPTHLIKTRGQQVTLRCSPISGHKSVSWYQQVLGQGPQFIFQYYEKEERGRGNFPDRFSARQFPNYSSELNVNALLLGDSALYLCASRPGLPTSYNEQFFGPGTRLTVL.

This clone has only one observation. The chain employs TRBV3-1 (or the pseudogene TRBV3-2) and TRBJ1-2; D not resolved. This CDR3 is 17 amino acids long. Germline V CDR1 and CDR2: LGHDT, YNNKEL (reference sequence). Between the trimmed V and J ends, which lost 3 bases and 5 bases, there was a span of 22 bases. In nucleotides, the CDR3 is TGTGCCAGCAGCCATCACGGCGGCCAGAAGAACCTTTATGGCTACACCTTC. This sequence encodes CASSHHGGQKNLYGYTF.

The chain couples TRBV30 to TRBJ1-5, with TRBD1 matching over 8 bases. CDR1 is GTSNPN and CDR2 is SVGIG in the germline V gene (reference sequence). The V segment lost 0 bases and the J segment 0 bases; nucleotides outside the gene matches: 7. The CDR3 runs 17 residues. CDR3 residues: CAWSVHRGWISNQPQHF. Here the CDR3 DNA reads TGTGCCTGGAGTGTTCACAGGGGGTGGATTAGCAATCAGCCCCAGCATTTT.

The V call is TRBV28, the J call TRBJ2-7; D is perhaps TRBD2 (6 bases). Germline-derived CDR1 and CDR2 are MDHEN and SYDVKM. The CDR3 consists of 13 residues. Trimming stripped 5 bases from V and 4 bases from J, with 12 bases between. The DNA of the CDR3 is TGTGCCAGCAGTCCGCTAGCGCGGTACGAGCAGTACTTC. Amino acids: CASSPLARYEQYF.

Written as DNA, the CDR3 is TGTGCCAGCAGCCAAGGGACAGGTGGTGAAAAACTGTTTTTT. Translated, it gives CASSQGTGGEKLFF. The chain employs TRBV5-4 and TRBJ1-4, with 8 bases aligning to TRBD1. CDR1 and CDR2 from the germline V gene are SGHNT and YYREEE (reference sequence). This CDR3 has 14 amino acids. The trim removed 4 bases at V and 7 bases at J, leaving 6 bases unmatched.

This clone appeared a single time. The chain's CDR3 is CSVAGNSGNTIYF. The CDR3 coding sequence is TGCAGCGTTGCAGGGAATTCTGGAAACACCATATATTTT. The chain uses TRBV29-1 and TRBJ1-3; TRBD1 is a possible D gene (5 bases). V lost 4 bases, J lost 1 base, and 8 bases lay in between. The CDR3 totals 13 residues. Germline V CDR1 and CDR2: SQVTM, ANQGSEA.

V and J are TRBV19 and TRBJ2-1; 8 nucleotides align to TRBD1. The CDR3 sequence is 13 residues long. Trimming at V came to 9 bases and at J to 6 bases, leaving 7 bases not matched to a gene. The V gene's germline CDR1 is LNHDA and CDR2 SQIVND (reference sequence). The CDR3 is CASSGTGGNEQFF. Here the CDR3 DNA reads TGTGCCAGCTCCGGGACAGGTGGCAATGAGCAGTTCTTC.

The rearrangement links TRBV5-1 to TRBJ2-2, with 9 bases identical to TRBD1. V trimming: 5 bases; J trimming: 5 bases; junction bases outside the gene matches: 10. CDR1 is SGHRS, CDR2 YFSETQ, per germline. The CDR3 has 16 residues. DNA for the CDR3: TGCGCCAGCAGTTCACAGGGGGCTGGGATGACCGGGGAGCTGTTTTTT. It yields the protein CASSSQGAGMTGELFF. The entire variable domain, with the rest obtained from reference TRBV5-1 and TRBJ2-2, is as follows: KAGVTQTPRYLIKTRGQQVTLSCSPISGHRSVSWYQQTPGQGLQFLFEYFSETQRNKGNFPGRFSGRQFSNSRSEMNVSTLELGDSALYLCASSSQGAGMTGELFFGEGSRLTVL.

The CDR3 reads CASSSFRVYDTEAFF. CDR3 coding DNA: TGTGCCAGCAGCTCCTTCAGGGTATACGACACTGAAGCTTTCTTT. The V and J genes are TRBV11-2 and TRBJ1-1, with D tentatively TRBD1 (5 bases). The germline V gene encodes CDR1 SGHAT and CDR2 FQNNGV. The V end lost 4 bases, the J end lost 3 bases, and 15 bases lay between the germline ends. CDR3 length: 15 amino acids.

This chain joins TRBV28 and TRBJ1-5, with a tentative D call TRBD1 (5 bases). V shed 7 bases and J shed 6 bases, with 16 bases lying between them. This CDR3 contains 14 residues. The germline V gene has CDR1 MDHEN and CDR2 SYDVKM. DNA of the CDR3: TGTGCCAGCACCAGCGGGGGAAACAGTCAGCCCCAGCATTTT. It codes for CASTSGGNSQPQHF. Looking up the rest from reference TRBV28 and TRBJ1-5 gives the full variable domain: DVKVTQSSRYLVKRTGEKVFLECVQDMDHENMFWYRQDPGLGLRLIYFSYDVKMKEKGDIPEGYSVSREKKERFSLILESASTNQTSMYLCASTSGGNSQPQHFGDGTRLSIL.

The CDR3 here is CASSREINEKLFF. Written as DNA, the CDR3 is TGTGCCAGCTCACGGGAGATTAATGAAAAACTGTTTTTT. This chain uses TRBV18 with TRBJ1-4; no reliable D call. The CDR3 length is 13 residues. V was cut by 4 bases and J by 4 bases, with 7 bases left in between. Germline lookup yields CDR1 KGHSH and CDR2 LQKENI.